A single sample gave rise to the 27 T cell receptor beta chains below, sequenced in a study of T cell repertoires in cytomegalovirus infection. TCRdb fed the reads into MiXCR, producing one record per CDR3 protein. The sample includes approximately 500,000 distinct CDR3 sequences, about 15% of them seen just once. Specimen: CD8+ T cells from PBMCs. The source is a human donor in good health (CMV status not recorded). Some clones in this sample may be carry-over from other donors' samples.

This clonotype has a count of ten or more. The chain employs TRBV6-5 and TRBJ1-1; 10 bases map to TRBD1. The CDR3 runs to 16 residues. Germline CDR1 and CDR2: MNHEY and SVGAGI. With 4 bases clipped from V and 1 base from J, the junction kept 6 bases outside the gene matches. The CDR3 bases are TGTGCCAGCAGTTCTTGGACAGGGGGAGAGAACACTGAAGCTTTCTTT. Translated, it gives CASSSWTGGENTEAFF.

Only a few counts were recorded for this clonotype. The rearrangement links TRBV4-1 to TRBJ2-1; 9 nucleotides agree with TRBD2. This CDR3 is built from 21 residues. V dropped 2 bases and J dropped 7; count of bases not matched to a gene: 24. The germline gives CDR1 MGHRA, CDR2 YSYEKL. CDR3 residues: CASSQRMGRGLRRGGGNEQFF. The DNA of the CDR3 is TGCGCCAGCAGCCAAAGAATGGGTCGGGGGCTACGGCGGGGGGGCGGGAATGAGCAGTTCTTC.

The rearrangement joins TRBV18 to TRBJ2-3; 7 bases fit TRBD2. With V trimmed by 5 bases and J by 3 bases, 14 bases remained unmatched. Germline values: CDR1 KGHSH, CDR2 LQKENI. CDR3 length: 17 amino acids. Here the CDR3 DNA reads TGTGCCAGCTCATCAGCCATAGCGGGCGCCGGGACAGATACGCAGTATTTT. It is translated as CASSSAIAGAGTDTQYF.

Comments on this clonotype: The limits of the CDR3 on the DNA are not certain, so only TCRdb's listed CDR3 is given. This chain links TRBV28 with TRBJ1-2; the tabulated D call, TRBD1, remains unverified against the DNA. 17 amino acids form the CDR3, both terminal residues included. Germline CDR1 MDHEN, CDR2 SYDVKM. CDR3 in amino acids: CASIPWGQGTSNYGYNF.

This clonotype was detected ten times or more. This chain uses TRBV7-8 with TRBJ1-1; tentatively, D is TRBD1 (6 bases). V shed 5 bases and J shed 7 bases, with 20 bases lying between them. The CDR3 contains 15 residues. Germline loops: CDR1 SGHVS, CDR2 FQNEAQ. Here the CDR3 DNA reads TGTGCCAGCAGCCTACGGGGGGGGGGGGCCAATGAAGCTTTCTTT. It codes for CASSLRGGGANEAFF. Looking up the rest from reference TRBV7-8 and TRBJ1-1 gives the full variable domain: GAGVSQSPRYKVAKRGQDVALRCDPISGHVSLFWYQQALGQGPEFLTYFQNEAQLDKSGLPSDRFFAERPEGSVSTLKIQRTQQEDSAVYLCASSLRGGGANEAFFGQGTRLTVV.

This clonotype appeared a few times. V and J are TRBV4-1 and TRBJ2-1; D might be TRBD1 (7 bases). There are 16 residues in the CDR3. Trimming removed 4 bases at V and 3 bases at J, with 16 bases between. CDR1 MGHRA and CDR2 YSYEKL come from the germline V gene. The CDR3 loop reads CASSPSAGGFYNEQFF. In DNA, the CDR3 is TGCGCCAGCAGCCCGTCTGCAGGGGGGTTCTACAATGAGCAGTTCTTC.

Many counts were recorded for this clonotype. Written as DNA, the CDR3 is TGTGCCAGCAGCTCAAACCTTAGACAGCGTGAAGCTTTCTTT. Translating it yields CASSSNLRQREAFF. This chain joins TRBV11-2 and TRBJ1-1; TRBD1 might be the D (5 bases). Trimming pared 4 bases from V and 7 bases from J, leaving 16 bases between. The CDR3 has 14 residues. CDR1 and CDR2 from the germline V gene are SGHAT and FQNNGV.

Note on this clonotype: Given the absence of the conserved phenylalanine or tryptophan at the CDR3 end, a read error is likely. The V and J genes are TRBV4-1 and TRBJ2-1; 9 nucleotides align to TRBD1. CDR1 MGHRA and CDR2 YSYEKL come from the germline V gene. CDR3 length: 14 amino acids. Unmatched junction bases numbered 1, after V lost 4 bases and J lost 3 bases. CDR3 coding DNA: TGCGCCAGCAGCCCGGGACAGGGCTACAATGAGCAGTTCTAC. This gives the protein CASSPGQGYNEQFY.

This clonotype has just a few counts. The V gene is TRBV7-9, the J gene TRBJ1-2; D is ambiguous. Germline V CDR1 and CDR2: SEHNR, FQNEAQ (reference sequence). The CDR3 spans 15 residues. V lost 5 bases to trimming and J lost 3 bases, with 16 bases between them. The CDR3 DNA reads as TGTGCCAGCAGCCGTGACTCGAATCAGGACTATGGCTACACCTTC. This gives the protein CASSRDSNQDYGYTF.

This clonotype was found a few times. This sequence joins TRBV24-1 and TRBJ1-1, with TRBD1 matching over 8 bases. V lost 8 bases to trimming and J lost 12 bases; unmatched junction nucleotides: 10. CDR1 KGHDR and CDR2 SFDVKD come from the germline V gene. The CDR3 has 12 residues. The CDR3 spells CATKDRAQVTFF. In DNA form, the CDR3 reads TGTGCCACCAAGGACAGGGCCCAGGTGACTTTCTTT.

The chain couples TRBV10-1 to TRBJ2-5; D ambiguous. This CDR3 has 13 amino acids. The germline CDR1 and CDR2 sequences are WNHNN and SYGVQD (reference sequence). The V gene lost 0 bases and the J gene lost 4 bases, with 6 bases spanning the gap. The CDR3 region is CASSESPAETQYF. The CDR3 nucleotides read TGCGCCAGCAGTGAGTCCCCGGCAGAGACCCAGTACTTC.

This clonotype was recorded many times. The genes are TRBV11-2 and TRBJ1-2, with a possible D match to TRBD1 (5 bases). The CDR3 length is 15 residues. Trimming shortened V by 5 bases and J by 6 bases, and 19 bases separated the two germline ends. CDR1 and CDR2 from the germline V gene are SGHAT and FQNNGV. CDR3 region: CASSPPPGRSHGYTF. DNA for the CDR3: TGTGCCAGCAGCCCCCCTCCGGGACGGTCTCATGGCTACACCTTC.

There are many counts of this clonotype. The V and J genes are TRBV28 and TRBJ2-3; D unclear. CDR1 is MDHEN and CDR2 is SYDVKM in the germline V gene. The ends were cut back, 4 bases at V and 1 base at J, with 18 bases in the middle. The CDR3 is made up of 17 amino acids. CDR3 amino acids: CASSSVGLNWGTDTQYF. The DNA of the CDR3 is TGTGCCAGCAGTTCCGTCGGTCTCAACTGGGGCACAGATACGCAGTATTTT.

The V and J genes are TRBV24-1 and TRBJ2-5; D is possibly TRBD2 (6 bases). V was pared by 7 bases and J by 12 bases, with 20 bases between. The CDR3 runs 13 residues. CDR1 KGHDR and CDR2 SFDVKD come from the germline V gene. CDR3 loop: CATSDTVAGLEYF. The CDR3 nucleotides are TGTGCCACCAGCGATACAGTGGCGGGACTGGAGTACTTC.

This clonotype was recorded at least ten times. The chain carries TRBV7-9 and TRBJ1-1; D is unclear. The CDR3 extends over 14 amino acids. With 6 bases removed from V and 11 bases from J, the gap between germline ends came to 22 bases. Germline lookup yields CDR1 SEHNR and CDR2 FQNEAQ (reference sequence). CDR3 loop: CASSPGTLSIGAFF. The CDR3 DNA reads TGTGCCAGCAGTCCCGGAACCCTCTCTATCGGGGCTTTCTTT.

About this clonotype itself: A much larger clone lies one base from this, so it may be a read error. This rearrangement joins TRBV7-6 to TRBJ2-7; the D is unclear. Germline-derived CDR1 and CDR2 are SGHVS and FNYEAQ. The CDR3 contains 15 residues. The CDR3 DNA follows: TGTGCCAGCAGCCCTGACGGAGTCAGCTCCTACGTGCAGTACTTC. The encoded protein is CASSPDGVSSYVQYF.

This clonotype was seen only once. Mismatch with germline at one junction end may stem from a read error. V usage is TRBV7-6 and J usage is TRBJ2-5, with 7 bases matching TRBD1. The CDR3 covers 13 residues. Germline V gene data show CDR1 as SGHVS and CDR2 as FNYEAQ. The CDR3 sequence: CASSLGGYETHYF. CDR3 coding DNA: TGTGCCAGCAGTTTAGGGGGCTACGAGACCCATTACTTC. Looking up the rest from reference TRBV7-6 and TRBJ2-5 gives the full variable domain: GAGVSQSPRYKVTKRGQDVALRCDPISGHVSLYWYRQALGQGPEFLTYFNYEAQQDKSGLPNDRFSAERPEGSISTLTIQRTEQRDSAMYRCASSLGGYETHYFGPGTRLLVL.

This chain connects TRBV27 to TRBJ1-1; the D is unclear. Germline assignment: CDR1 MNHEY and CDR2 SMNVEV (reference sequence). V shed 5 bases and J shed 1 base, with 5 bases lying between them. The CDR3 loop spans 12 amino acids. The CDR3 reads CASSKRNTEAFF. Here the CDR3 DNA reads TGTGCCAGCAGTAAGAGGAACACTGAAGCTTTCTTT.

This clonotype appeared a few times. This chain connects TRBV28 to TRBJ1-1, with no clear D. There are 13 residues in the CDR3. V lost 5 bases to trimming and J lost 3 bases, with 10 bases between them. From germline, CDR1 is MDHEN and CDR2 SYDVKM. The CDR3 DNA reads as TGTGCCAGCAGTGGGTATCTGTACACTGAAGCTTTCTTT. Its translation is CASSGYLYTEAFF.

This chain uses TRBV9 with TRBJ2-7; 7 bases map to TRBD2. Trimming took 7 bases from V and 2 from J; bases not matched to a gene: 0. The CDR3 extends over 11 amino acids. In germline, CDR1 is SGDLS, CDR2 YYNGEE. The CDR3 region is CASGRAYEQYF. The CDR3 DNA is TGTGCCAGCGGGAGGGCCTACGAGCAGTACTTC.

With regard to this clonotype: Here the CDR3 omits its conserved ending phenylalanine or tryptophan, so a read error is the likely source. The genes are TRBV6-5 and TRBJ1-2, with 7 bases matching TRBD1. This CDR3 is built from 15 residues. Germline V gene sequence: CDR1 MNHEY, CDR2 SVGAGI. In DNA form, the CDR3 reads TGTGCCAGCAGTCACAGGGGAAAATTTAATTATGTCTACACCATC. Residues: CASSHRGKFNYVYTI.

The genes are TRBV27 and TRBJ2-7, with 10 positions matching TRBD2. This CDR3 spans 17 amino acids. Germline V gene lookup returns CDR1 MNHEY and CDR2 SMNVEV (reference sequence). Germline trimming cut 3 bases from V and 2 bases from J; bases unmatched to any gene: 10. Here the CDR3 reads CASSLQIPLAGPYEQYF. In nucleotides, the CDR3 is TGTGCCAGCAGTTTGCAAATCCCACTAGCGGGGCCCTACGAGCAGTACTTC.

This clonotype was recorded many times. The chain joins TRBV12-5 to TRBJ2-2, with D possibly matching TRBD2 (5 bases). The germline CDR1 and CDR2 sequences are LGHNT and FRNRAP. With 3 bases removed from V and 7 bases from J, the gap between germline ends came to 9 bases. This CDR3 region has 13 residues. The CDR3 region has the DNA TGTGCTAGTGGTTTAGCGGCTGGCGGGGAGCTGTTTTTT. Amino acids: CASGLAAGGELFF.

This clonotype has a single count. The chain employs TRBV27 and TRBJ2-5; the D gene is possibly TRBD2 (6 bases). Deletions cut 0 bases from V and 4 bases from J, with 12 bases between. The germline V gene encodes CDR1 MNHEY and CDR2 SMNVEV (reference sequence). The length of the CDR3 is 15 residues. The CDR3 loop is CASSLSAGRIETQYF. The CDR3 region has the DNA TGTGCCAGCAGTTTATCGGCGGGGCGGATAGAGACCCAGTACTTC.

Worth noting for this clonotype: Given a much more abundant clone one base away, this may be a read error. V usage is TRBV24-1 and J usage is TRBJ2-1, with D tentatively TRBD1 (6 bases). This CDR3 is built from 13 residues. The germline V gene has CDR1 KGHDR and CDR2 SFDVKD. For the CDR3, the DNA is TGTGCCAACAGTGACCCCTGGACAGCCCAGCAGTTCTTC. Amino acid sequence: CANSDPWTAQQFF.

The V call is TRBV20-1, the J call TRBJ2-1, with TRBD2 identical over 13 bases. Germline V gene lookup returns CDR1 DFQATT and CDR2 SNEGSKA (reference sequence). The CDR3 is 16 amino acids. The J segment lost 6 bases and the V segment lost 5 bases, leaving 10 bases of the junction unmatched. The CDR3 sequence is CSAARLAGGESNEQFF. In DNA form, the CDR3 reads TGCAGTGCTGCTAGACTAGCGGGGGGAGAGAGCAATGAGCAGTTCTTC.

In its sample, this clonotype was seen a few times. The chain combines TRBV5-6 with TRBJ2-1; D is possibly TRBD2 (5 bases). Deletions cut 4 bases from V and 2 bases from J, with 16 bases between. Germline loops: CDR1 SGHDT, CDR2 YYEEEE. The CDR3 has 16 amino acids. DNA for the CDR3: TGTGCCAGCAGCCCTTACTCTTCCGGGACCTACAATGAGCAGTTCTTC. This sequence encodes CASSPYSSGTYNEQFF.